These 30 T cell receptor beta chains originate from one sample sequenced in a study of blood T cell repertoires in COVID-19. Data came from immunoSEQ multiplex PCR; TCRdb stores just in-frame clones and leaves some out. Seen here are hundreds of thousands of clones, nearly 90% observed once, and the top ten hold almost 2%. The specimen was PBMCs or T cells enriched from blood (not recorded which). These receptors were taken from a woman between 18 and 29 years old with acute COVID-19.

In DNA, the CDR3 is TGTGCCAGCAGTCACCGGGACAGGACCTACGAGCAGTACTTC. Amino acid sequence: CASSHRDRTYEQYF. The chain has TRBV27 and TRBJ2-7, with 8 bases matching TRBD1. With V trimmed by 5 bases and J by 2 bases, 5 bases remained unmatched. This CDR3 is 14 amino acids long. Germline CDR1 is MNHEY and CDR2 is SMNVEV (reference sequence).

The J gene is TRBJ2-1, the V gene TRBV4-3; weak D call: TRBD1 (6 bases). The V gene's germline CDR1 is LGHNA and CDR2 YSLEER. CDR3 length: 15 residues. The V end was cut by 1 base, the J end by 3 bases, with 10 bases between. The CDR3 DNA reads as TGCGCCAGCAGCCAAGCCGGGACAAGCTACAATGAGCAGTTCTTC. This encodes CASSQAGTSYNEQFF.

The genes are TRBV7-9 and TRBJ2-1; D unresolved. This CDR3 is built from 15 residues. The V gene lost 0 bases and the J gene lost 8 bases, with 14 bases spanning the gap. Germline values: CDR1 SEHNR, CDR2 FQNEAQ (reference sequence). The DNA for the CDR3 is TGTGCCAGCAGCTTAGCGCGAGTTTCTCATGATGAGCAGTTCTTC. It translates to CASSLARVSHDEQFF.

The gene calls are TRBV5-1 and TRBJ1-1; D call uncertain. Germline CDR1 reads SGHRS; CDR2 reads YFSETQ. This CDR3 is 14 amino acids long. The V and J ends lost 0 bases and 4 bases respectively, with 10 bases between them. CDR3 sequence: CASSLARGTTEAFF. CDR3 nucleotides: TGCGCCAGCAGCTTGGCTCGGGGTACCACTGAAGCTTTCTTT.

This chain uses TRBV7-8 with TRBJ1-4; 8 nucleotides line up with TRBD1. The germline gives CDR1 SGHVS, CDR2 FQNEAQ. This CDR3 is built from 14 residues. V lost 4 bases and J lost 8; bases outside the gene matches: 6. This CDR3 is CASSSTGGREKLFF. The CDR3, as DNA: TGTGCCAGCAGCTCAACAGGGGGAAGGGAAAAACTGTTTTTT.

The rearrangement joins TRBV24-1 to TRBJ2-2; D possibly corresponds to TRBD1 (5 bases). Germline V gene lookup returns CDR1 KGHDR and CDR2 SFDVKD. V dropped 7 bases and J dropped 1 base, with 9 bases sitting between them. The length of the CDR3 is 14 residues. CDR3 in amino acids: CATRATGNTGELFF. The CDR3 nucleotides are TGTGCCACCAGGGCAACAGGGAACACCGGGGAGCTGTTTTTT.

The chain combines TRBV21-1 with TRBJ2-7; the table calls TRBD1, which could not be checked here. TRBV21-1 is a known pseudogene. This CDR3 region has 14 residues. This CDR3 reads CASSKGGQCYEQYF. DNA for the CDR3: TGTGCCAGCAGCAAGGGGGGACAGTGCTACGAGCAGTACTTC.

This chain uses TRBV5-1 with TRBJ2-7; 13 nucleotides agree with TRBD2. Looked up from germline, CDR1 is SGHRS and CDR2 is YFSETQ. The CDR3 loop spans 14 amino acids. J lost 4 bases, V lost 5 bases, and 3 bases had no gene match. DNA for the CDR3: TGCGCCAGCAGACCGACTAGCGGGAGGTACGAGCAGTACTTC. It is translated as CASRPTSGRYEQYF.

V usage is TRBV5-4 and J usage is TRBJ2-1; 9 nucleotides match TRBD1. V lost 5 bases, J lost 6 bases, and 21 bases stayed unmatched. CDR1 is SGHNT, CDR2 YYREEE, per germline (reference sequence). CDR3 size: 19 residues. In DNA form, the CDR3 reads TGTGCCAGCAGACGAAGCCATTACCGGGACAGGGATTCCCGCAATGAGCAGTTCTTC. Amino acids: CASRRSHYRDRDSRNEQFF.

The chain recombines TRBV2 with TRBJ2-2, with a possible D match to TRBD1 (5 bases). Deletions cut 2 bases from V and 5 bases from J, with 6 bases between. The germline gives CDR1 SNHLY, CDR2 FYNNEI. This CDR3 contains 13 residues. In DNA, the CDR3 is TGTGCCAGCAGTGAAAGGGGTACCGGGGAGCTGTTTTTT. It translates to CASSERGTGELFF. The entire variable domain, with the rest obtained from reference TRBV2 and TRBJ2-2, is as follows: EPEVTQTPSHQVTQMGQEVILRCVPISNHLYFYWYRQILGQKVEFLVSFYNNEISEKSEIFDDQFSVERPDGSNFTLKIRSTKLEDSAMYFCASSERGTGELFFGEGSRLTVL.

Here the CDR3 reads CASSLVTGTGREQYF. For the CDR3, the DNA is TGTGCCAGCTCACTAGTAACCGGGACAGGGCGCGAGCAGTACTTC. The chain couples TRBV18 to TRBJ2-7; 9 nucleotides agree with TRBD1. The CDR3 has 15 amino acids. With V trimmed by 4 bases and J by 6 bases, 10 bases remained unmatched. Germline values: CDR1 KGHSH, CDR2 LQKENI.

J is TRBJ2-7 and V is TRBV18; the match to TRBD2 covers 11 bases. Trimming cost V 3 bases and J 3 bases; bases outside gene matches: 4. The germline V gene has CDR1 KGHSH and CDR2 LQKENI. The CDR3 has 15 residues. The chain's CDR3 is CASSPPTSGIYEQYF. The CDR3, as DNA: TGTGCCAGCTCACCCCCGACTAGCGGGATCTACGAGCAGTACTTC.

The chain uses TRBV6-5 and TRBJ1-2, with 7 bases aligning to TRBD1. The length of the CDR3 is 14 residues. The germline V gene encodes CDR1 MNHEY and CDR2 SVGAGI. V was pared by 2 bases and J by 7 bases, with 7 bases of the junction left unmatched. CDR3 residues: CASSYLGQEPGYTF. DNA for the CDR3: TGTGCCAGCAGTTACCTTGGACAGGAGCCTGGCTACACCTTC.

The chain has TRBV5-1 and TRBJ2-1; 8 positions match TRBD2. The CDR3 totals 17 residues. Germline V CDR1 and CDR2: SGHRS, YFSETQ. With 0 bases clipped from V and 2 bases from J, the junction kept 7 bases outside the gene matches. CDR3 sequence reads: CASSLAPTSGPYNEQFF. CDR3 DNA: TGCGCCAGCAGCTTGGCTCCTACTAGCGGTCCCTACAATGAGCAGTTCTTC. Combining the CDR3 with reference TRBV5-1 and TRBJ2-1 gives the whole variable domain KAGVTQTPRYLIKTRGQQVTLSCSPISGHRSVSWYQQTPGQGLQFLFEYFSETQRNKGNFPGRFSGRQFSNSRSEMNVSTLELGDSALYLCASSLAPTSGPYNEQFFGPGTRLTVL.

The rearrangement links TRBV28 to TRBJ2-1; 7 nucleotides line up with TRBD1. V dropped 2 bases and J dropped 1; count of bases not matched to a gene: 5. Germline CDR1 reads MDHEN; CDR2 reads SYDVKM. There are 16 residues in the CDR3. The CDR3 region has the DNA TGTGCCAGCAGTTTACGACAGGGACGGTCCTACAATGAGCAGTTCTTC. This codes for CASSLRQGRSYNEQFF. Full variable domain (rest looked up from reference TRBV28 and TRBJ2-1): DVKVTQSSRYLVKRTGEKVFLECVQDMDHENMFWYRQDPGLGLRLIYFSYDVKMKEKGDIPEGYSVSREKKERFSLILESASTNQTSMYLCASSLRQGRSYNEQFFGPGTRLTVL.

This clone occurred a few times. This chain uses TRBV3-1 (or the pseudogene TRBV3-2) with TRBJ1-6, with 7 bases that match TRBD1. This CDR3 has 14 residues. Germline CDR1 is LGHDT and CDR2 is YNNKEL (reference sequence). V lost 4 bases, J lost 7 bases, and 4 bases stayed unmatched. This chain's CDR3 is CASSPRQGNSPLHF. Here the CDR3 DNA reads TGTGCCAGCAGCCCCCGACAGGGCAATTCACCCCTCCACTTT.

The chain uses TRBV2 and TRBJ1-1; D gene unclear. Germline V gene lookup returns CDR1 SNHLY and CDR2 FYNNEI. This CDR3 spans 13 amino acids. The V end lost 4 bases, the J end lost 5 bases, and 11 bases lay between the germline ends. CDR3 region: CASSVAPGTEAFF. CDR3 sequence (DNA): TGTGCCAGCAGTGTCGCTCCCGGGACTGAAGCTTTCTTT.

The V gene is TRBV5-6, the J gene TRBJ2-7; D ambiguous. The CDR3 is 12 residues long. V was shortened by 4 bases and J by 11 bases, with 16 bases between the two germline ends. The germline V gene encodes CDR1 SGHDT and CDR2 YYEEEE. The CDR3 protein is CASSLTNGEEYF. As DNA, the CDR3 is TGTGCCAGCAGCCTAACCAACGGTGAGGAGTACTTC.

The chain carries TRBV10-3 and TRBJ1-1, with D unclear. Trimming removed 10 bases from V and 5 bases from J, with 8 bases in between. Looked up from germline, CDR1 is ENHRY and CDR2 is SYGVKD. The CDR3 is 10 amino acids. The CDR3 DNA sequence: TGTGCCAGCCTAGGAACTGAAGCTTTCTTT. Encoded protein: CASLGTEAFF.

CDR3 in amino acids: CASSVQRNTEAFF. The DNA of the CDR3 is TGTGCCAGTAGTGTACAGAGGAACACTGAAGCTTTCTTT. The chain employs TRBV19 and TRBJ1-1; D is uncertain. CDR3 size: 13 residues. The V end lost 5 bases, the J end lost 1 base, and 8 bases lay between the germline ends. Germline V gene lookup returns CDR1 LNHDA and CDR2 SQIVND (reference sequence). Full variable domain (remainder filled in from reference TRBV19 and TRBJ1-1): DGGITQSPKYLFRKEGQNVTLSCEQNLNHDAMYWYRQDPGQGLRLIYYSQIVNDFQKGDIAEGYSVSREKKESFPLTVTSAQKNPTAFYLCASSVQRNTEAFFGQGTRLTVV.

The chain employs TRBV7-8 and TRBJ1-5; D gene ambiguous. The germline V and J ends were trimmed by 5 bases and 6 bases, with 14 bases remaining between them. This CDR3 is built from 14 residues. Germline assignment: CDR1 SGHVS and CDR2 FQNEAQ. CDR3 coding DNA: TGTGCCAGCAGCCCCATTACATCAACTCAGCCCCAGCATTTT. This sequence encodes CASSPITSTQPQHF. Filled out from reference TRBV7-8 and TRBJ1-5, the complete variable domain reads GAGVSQSPRYKVAKRGQDVALRCDPISGHVSLFWYQQALGQGPEFLTYFQNEAQLDKSGLPSDRFFAERPEGSVSTLKIQRTQQEDSAVYLCASSPITSTQPQHFGDGTRLSIL.

As to this clone: At the DNA level, this CDR3 is encoded by other sequences in the same sample as well. The chain combines TRBV9 with TRBJ1-5, with TRBD1 as a possible D gene (5 bases). This CDR3 has 15 amino acids. Trimming took 0 bases from V and 2 from J, leaving 9 bases between them. Germline CDR1 is SGDLS and CDR2 is YYNGEE. For the CDR3, the DNA is TGTGCCAGCAGCGTAGGCCAGGGCGGCAATCAGCCCCAGCATTTT. This gives the protein CASSVGQGGNQPQHF. The variable domain in full, with the rest retrieved from reference TRBV9 and TRBJ1-5, is DSGVTQTPKHLITATGQRVTLRCSPRSGDLSVYWYQQSLDQGLQFLIQYYNGEERAKGNILERFSAQQFPDLHSELNLSSLELGDSALYFCASSVGQGGNQPQHFGDGTRLSIL.

CDR3 region: CASSVGGSGNTIYF. The CDR3 DNA reads TGCGCCAGCAGCGTCGGGGGCTCTGGAAACACCATATATTTT. This sequence joins TRBV5-1 and TRBJ1-3, with a tentative D call TRBD1 (5 bases). Germline CDR1 reads SGHRS; CDR2 reads YFSETQ. V gave up 4 bases and J gave up 0 bases, with 8 bases separating them. This CDR3 comprises 14 residues.

V is TRBV14 and J is TRBJ1-1; D perhaps matches TRBD1 (5 bases). The CDR3 spans 12 residues. V dropped 0 bases and J dropped 10 bases, with 9 bases sitting between them. The germline CDR1 and CDR2 sequences are SGHDN and FVKESK. The CDR3 coding sequence is TGTGCCAGCAGCCAAGATTACGGGGGAGCTTTCTTT. Protein sequence: CASSQDYGGAFF.

The chain has TRBV10-3 and TRBJ2-5; tentatively, D is TRBD2 (6 bases). The CDR3 covers 14 residues. Trimming stripped 1 base from V and 2 bases from J, with 8 bases between. CDR1 ENHRY and CDR2 SYGVKD come from the germline V gene. The DNA of the CDR3 is TGTGCCATCAGTGAGTGGAGGGAACAAGAGACCCAGTACTTC. Its translation is CAISEWREQETQYF.

The chain is built from TRBV30 and TRBJ2-2, with 12 bases fitting TRBD2. The CDR3 loop spans 14 amino acids. Unmatched junction bases numbered 0, after V lost 3 bases and J lost 4 bases. Germline V gene lookup returns CDR1 GTSNPN and CDR2 SVGIG (reference sequence). DNA for the CDR3: TGTGCCTGGAGGACTAGCGGGAGCACCGGGGAGCTGTTTTTT. This gives the protein CAWRTSGSTGELFF.

The chain uses TRBV11-1 and TRBJ1-6; 10 bases align to TRBD1. Germline V gene sequence: CDR1 SGHAT, CDR2 FQDESV (reference sequence). CDR3 length: 15 amino acids. Trimming removed 1 base from V and 9 bases from J; junction bases left unmatched: 3. CDR3 DNA: TGTGCCAGCAGCTTAGTGGACAGGGGGTCTTCACCCCTCCACTTT. Amino acids: CASSLVDRGSSPLHF.

The rearrangement joins TRBV5-4 to TRBJ1-2; maybe TRBD1 (5 bases). V lost 0 bases and J 0 bases, leaving 9 bases between the germline ends. The CDR3 sequence is 15 residues long. Per germline, CDR1 SGHNT and CDR2 YYREEE (reference sequence). The CDR3 sequence is CASSLAGGANYGYTF. The CDR3 region has the DNA TGTGCCAGCAGCTTGGCGGGGGGGGCTAACTATGGCTACACCTTC.

V usage is TRBV19 and J usage is TRBJ1-4, with TRBD1 matching over 8 bases. Germline V gene data show CDR1 as LNHDA and CDR2 as SQIVND (reference sequence). There are 12 residues in the CDR3. Losses at the gene ends were 9 bases for V and 10 bases for J; bases not matched to a gene: 7. The CDR3 DNA is TGTGCCAGCATGGAAACAGGGGGAAAACTGTTTTTT. This encodes CASMETGGKLFF.

This clone appeared a single time. The chain uses TRBV9 and TRBJ1-5, with D perhaps matching TRBD1 (5 bases). Germline V lookup: CDR1 SGDLS, CDR2 YYNGEE. This CDR3 spans 13 amino acids. The V gene lost 3 bases and the J gene lost 6 bases, with 10 bases spanning the gap. CDR3 residues: CASSATGAQPQHF. CDR3 sequence (DNA): TGTGCCAGCAGCGCCACTGGGGCTCAGCCCCAGCATTTT.